This is a list of T cell receptor beta chains from one sample in a study of blood T cell repertoires in COVID-19. Sequenced by immunoSEQ multiplex PCR; TCRdb stores in-frame clones only, minus some. This table has about 76,000 clones, 90% appearing once. Sequencing input: peripheral blood. The receptors shown here come from a woman aged 50 to 60 in a cohort sampled during active COVID-19. Both conserved end residues are part of each CDR3. The D gene is left open where the match is weak. Clone size is not always given. Where it is, it says once, few, many or a class for expanded clones.

D	length	J	size	V	CDR3	DNA
TRBD2	14	TRBJ2-7	NA	TRBV11-3	CASSSGTPSGKQYF	TGTGCCAGCAGTAGCGGGACCCCAAGTGGCAAGCAGTACTTC
NA	12	TRBJ1-5	NA	TRBV28	CASSFWSQPQHF	TGTGCCAGCAGTTTTTGGAGCCAGCCCCAGCATTTT
TRBD1	14	TRBJ1-5	NA	TRBV19	CASSRDRGNQPQHF	TGTGCCAGTAGTCGGGACAGGGGAAATCAGCCCCAGCATTTT
TRBD1	18	TRBJ1-6	NA	TRBV30	CAWSVIRQGGSYNSPLHF	TGTGCCTGGAGTGTAATCCGACAGGGAGGCTCCTATAATTCACCCCTCCACTTT
NA	11	TRBJ2-7	NA	TRBV11-2	CASSSSYEQYF	TGTGCCAGCAGCTCTTCCTACGAGCAGTACTTC
TRBD2	13	TRBJ2-7	NA	TRBV28	CASHGGGGYEQYF	TGTGCCAGTCATGGGGGGGGAGGCTACGAGCAGTACTTC
NA	15	TRBJ2-1	NA	TRBV5-1	CASFRRLGGRNEQFF	TGCGCCAGCTTTCGAAGACTAGGCGGGCGCAATGAGCAGTTCTTC
TRBD2	17	TRBJ2-2	few	TRBV5-6	CASSLGLAGGYTGELFF	TGTGCCAGCAGCTTGGGACTAGCGGGAGGGTATACCGGGGAGCTGTTTTTT
NA	13	TRBJ1-1	NA	TRBV7-3	CASSLTGGPLAFF	TGTGCCAGCAGCTTAACGGGGGGGCCCCTGGCTTTCTTT
NA	16	TRBJ2-7	NA	TRBV21-1	CASSPRAAPISYEQYF	TGTGCCAGCAGTCCCCGCGCGGCCCCCATCTCCTACGAGCAGTACTTC
NA	15	TRBJ2-3	NA	TRBV9	CASRQGGLSTDTQYF	TGTGCCAGCAGACAAGGAGGACTTAGCACAGATACGCAGTATTTT
TRBD2	16	TRBJ2-7	NA	TRBV28	CASSPVPGLAGDEQYF	TGTGCCAGCAGTCCCGTCCCGGGACTAGCGGGAGACGAGCAGTACTTC
NA	15	TRBJ1-5	NA	TRBV6-1	CASSDGQGGNQPQHF	TGTGCCAGCAGTGACGGGCAGGGTGGGAATCAGCCCCAGCATTTT
NA	14	TRBJ2-1	NA	TRBV3-1/TRBV3-2	CASSRTLEPREQFF	TGTGCCAGCAGCAGAACACTGGAGCCCCGCGAGCAGTTCTTC
TRBD1	13	TRBJ1-1	NA	TRBV9	CASSVSYRGEAFF	TGTGCCAGCAGCGTATCCTACAGGGGTGAAGCTTTCTTT
NA	13	TRBJ1-2	NA	TRBV2	CATRGQGGYGYTF	TGTGCCACCCGGGGTCAAGGCGGGTATGGCTACACCTTC
NA	15	TRBJ2-1	NA	TRBV18	CASSPSGGTYNEQFF	TGTGCCAGCTCACCGTCGGGGGGCACTTACAATGAGCAGTTCTTC
NA	18	TRBJ2-6	NA	TRBV14	CASSQTPWGASGANVLTF	TGTGCCAGCAGCCAGACCCCCTGGGGCGCCTCGGGGGCCAACGTCCTGACTTTC